This is a list of T cell receptor beta chains from one sample in a study of blood T cell repertoires in COVID-19. Generated by immunoSEQ multiplex PCR, the TCRdb table keeps only in-frame clones and is missing some. This sample has hundreds of thousands of clones, with 80% to 90% found just once. The source material was PBMCs or T cells enriched from blood (not recorded which). Receptor source: a woman aged 18-29 years who had recovered from COVID-19. The CDR3 runs from the conserved cysteine through the conserved F or W. The order of the fields is J gene, D gene, V gene, clone size, CDR3 DNA, CDR3 protein. D genes are given only for firm matches. Not every row has a clone size; where given, it reads once, few, many or a size class.

j_call: TRBJ1-2; d_call: -; v_call: TRBV20-1; clone_size: -; cdr3_nt: TGCAGTGCTCCTACAGGGCCTGGCTACACCTTC; cdr3_aa: CSAPTGPGYTF
j_call: TRBJ1-6; d_call: TRBD1; v_call: TRBV27; clone_size: -; cdr3_nt: TGTGCCAGCAGTGGACAGGGGAGTTATTCACCCCTCCACTTT; cdr3_aa: CASSGQGSYSPLHF
j_call: TRBJ2-3; d_call: -; v_call: TRBV12-5; clone_size: -; cdr3_nt: TGTGCTAGTGGACTCGGACAGAGCACAGATACGCAGTATTTT; cdr3_aa: CASGLGQSTDTQYF
j_call: TRBJ1-1; d_call: TRBD1; v_call: TRBV5-4; clone_size: -; cdr3_nt: TGTGCCAGCAGCTACAGGGGGAACACTGAAGCTTTCTTT; cdr3_aa: CASSYRGNTEAFF
j_call: TRBJ2-7; d_call: TRBD1; v_call: TRBV28; clone_size: -; cdr3_nt: TGTGCCACCCGGACAGGGATTTCCGGGCAGTACTTC; cdr3_aa: CATRTGISGQYF
j_call: TRBJ1-5; d_call: -; v_call: TRBV6-2/TRBV6-3; clone_size: -; cdr3_nt: TGTGCCAGCAGTCCCGATCCCCTTGACTTCCAGCATTTT; cdr3_aa: CASSPDPLDFQHF
j_call: TRBJ2-3; d_call: TRBD1; v_call: TRBV7-2; clone_size: -; cdr3_nt: TGTGCCAGCAGCTTCGCAGGGGGACGGACAGATACGCAGTATTTT; cdr3_aa: CASSFAGGRTDTQYF
j_call: TRBJ2-7; d_call: -; v_call: TRBV7-9; clone_size: once; cdr3_nt: TGTGCCAGCAGCTTAGAACTAGCCGGCTACGAGCAGTACTTC; cdr3_aa: CASSLELAGYEQYF
j_call: TRBJ1-1; d_call: -; v_call: TRBV20-1; clone_size: -; cdr3_nt: TGCAGTGCTAGTCGGATTCGGGGGATCCCTGAAGCTTTCTTT; cdr3_aa: CSASRIRGIPEAFF
j_call: TRBJ1-1; d_call: -; v_call: TRBV2; clone_size: -; cdr3_nt: TGTGCCAGCAGTGTGGGGCAAGAAGCTTTCTTT; cdr3_aa: CASSVGQEAFF
j_call: TRBJ2-7; d_call: -; v_call: TRBV2; clone_size: -; cdr3_nt: TGTGCCAGCAGAAATACAGGGACCGAGCAGTACTTC; cdr3_aa: CASRNTGTEQYF
j_call: TRBJ1-2; d_call: -; v_call: TRBV29-1; clone_size: few; cdr3_nt: TGCAGCGCGTCGGTCCAGGCCAGTAACTATGGCTACACCTTC; cdr3_aa: CSASVQASNYGYTF
j_call: TRBJ1-2; d_call: -; v_call: TRBV6-5; clone_size: few; cdr3_nt: TGTGCCAGCAGTTACTCTCCGGGGTCCGGCGATGGCTACACCTTC; cdr3_aa: CASSYSPGSGDGYTF
j_call: TRBJ2-7; d_call: TRBD1; v_call: TRBV2; clone_size: -; cdr3_nt: TGTGCCAGCAGTTCCGGGACAGGCTTCTACGAGCAGTACTTC; cdr3_aa: CASSSGTGFYEQYF
j_call: TRBJ1-3; d_call: -; v_call: TRBV2; clone_size: -; cdr3_nt: TGTGCCAGCAGTGAAGGTGGGCAGCTCTCTGGAAACACCATATATTTT; cdr3_aa: CASSEGGQLSGNTIYF
j_call: TRBJ2-5; d_call: -; v_call: TRBV11-2; clone_size: -; cdr3_nt: TGTGCCAGCAGCTCAACCAGGGAGACCCAGTACTTC; cdr3_aa: CASSSTRETQYF
j_call: TRBJ1-2; d_call: -; v_call: TRBV12-3/TRBV12-4; clone_size: few; cdr3_nt: TGTGCCACCCAGGGGTCCGCGGTCTATGGCTACACCTTC; cdr3_aa: CATQGSAVYGYTF
j_call: TRBJ1-2; d_call: TRBD1; v_call: TRBV5-6; clone_size: -; cdr3_nt: TGTGCCAGCAGCTTGGAACAGGGGGCAAGGGGCTACACCTTC; cdr3_aa: CASSLEQGARGYTF
j_call: TRBJ2-1; d_call: -; v_call: TRBV7-2; clone_size: -; cdr3_nt: TGTGCCAGCAGCTTAAGGAGGTGGAATGAGCAGTTCTTC; cdr3_aa: CASSLRRWNEQFF
j_call: TRBJ2-1; d_call: TRBD2; v_call: TRBV6-1; clone_size: -; cdr3_nt: TGTGCCAGCAGTGACATAGCGGGGGAGGAGGCTGAGCAGTTCTTC; cdr3_aa: CASSDIAGEEAEQFF
j_call: TRBJ1-1; d_call: TRBD1; v_call: TRBV3-1/TRBV3-2; clone_size: -; cdr3_nt: TGTGCCAGCAGCCAACGTTACAGGGGTCAGACTGAAGCTTTCTTT; cdr3_aa: CASSQRYRGQTEAFF
j_call: TRBJ2-7; d_call: TRBD2; v_call: TRBV5-1; clone_size: -; cdr3_nt: TGCGCCAGATCGCGGGGAGGGAATCACGAGCAGTACTTC; cdr3_aa: CARSRGGNHEQYF
j_call: TRBJ2-1; d_call: -; v_call: TRBV5-1; clone_size: -; cdr3_nt: TGCGCCAGCAGCGAACAGGGCGGTGAGCAGTTCTTC; cdr3_aa: CASSEQGGEQFF
j_call: TRBJ2-5; d_call: TRBD2; v_call: TRBV29-1; clone_size: -; cdr3_nt: TGCAGCTCGAAAGGGACTAGCGGCCAAGAGACCCAGTACTTC; cdr3_aa: CSSKGTSGQETQYF
j_call: TRBJ1-3; d_call: -; v_call: TRBV9; clone_size: -; cdr3_nt: TGTGCCAGCAGCCTTCAGGGTATTTCTGGAAACACCATATATTTT; cdr3_aa: CASSLQGISGNTIYF
j_call: TRBJ2-1; d_call: -; v_call: TRBV7-9; clone_size: -; cdr3_nt: TGTGCCAGCAGCTTAGTTGGGGGCGGCTCCTACAATGAGCAGTTCTTC; cdr3_aa: CASSLVGGGSYNEQFF
j_call: TRBJ1-5; d_call: -; v_call: TRBV18; clone_size: -; cdr3_nt: TGTGCCAGCTCACGGGAACAGGGAAGGGGGCAGCCCCAGCATTTT; cdr3_aa: CASSREQGRGQPQHF
j_call: TRBJ1-2; d_call: TRBD1; v_call: TRBV19; clone_size: once; cdr3_nt: TGTGCCAGTAGTATGGGGACAGACGGCTACACCTTC; cdr3_aa: CASSMGTDGYTF
j_call: TRBJ2-5; d_call: TRBD2; v_call: TRBV24-1; clone_size: -; cdr3_nt: TGTGCCACCAGTGATTTTCCGCGGGGGGGCTTTGTCCAAGAGACCCAGTACTTC; cdr3_aa: CATSDFPRGGFVQETQYF
j_call: TRBJ2-3; d_call: -; v_call: TRBV6-2/TRBV6-3; clone_size: -; cdr3_nt: TGTGCCAGCAGTGACGTAGCGGTGCACAGAGATACGCAGTATTTT; cdr3_aa: CASSDVAVHRDTQYF
j_call: TRBJ1-2; d_call: -; v_call: TRBV5-6; clone_size: -; cdr3_nt: TGTGCCAGCAGCTTGAACATTGAAGCGGGTGGCTACACCTTC; cdr3_aa: CASSLNIEAGGYTF
j_call: TRBJ1-1; d_call: -; v_call: TRBV6-2/TRBV6-3; clone_size: -; cdr3_nt: TGTGCCAGCAGTTATCGCGCACCTATGAACACTGAAGCTTTCTTT; cdr3_aa: CASSYRAPMNTEAFF
j_call: TRBJ1-2; d_call: -; v_call: TRBV2; clone_size: -; cdr3_nt: TGTGCCAGCACACCGACTACAGGCTACACCTTC; cdr3_aa: CASTPTTGYTF
j_call: TRBJ2-1; d_call: TRBD2; v_call: TRBV5-6; clone_size: -; cdr3_nt: TGTGCCAGCAGCTTAGGACTAGCGGGAGTAGAGAGTGAGCAGTTCTTC; cdr3_aa: CASSLGLAGVESEQFF
j_call: TRBJ2-7; d_call: -; v_call: TRBV28; clone_size: -; cdr3_nt: TGTGCCAGCGGCCAGCTCGGAGATCTCTACGAGCAGTACTTC; cdr3_aa: CASGQLGDLYEQYF
j_call: TRBJ1-1; d_call: -; v_call: TRBV7-6; clone_size: -; cdr3_nt: TGTGCCAGCAGCTTAGAGGCCGGGGGGGGCGAGGCTTTCTTT; cdr3_aa: CASSLEAGGGEAFF
j_call: TRBJ2-6; d_call: TRBD2; v_call: TRBV27; clone_size: -; cdr3_nt: TGTGCCAGCAGGCGACGGGGCTGGGAGGGCTCTGGGGCCAACGTCCTGACTTTC; cdr3_aa: CASRRRGWEGSGANVLTF
j_call: TRBJ1-6; d_call: TRBD1; v_call: TRBV5-4; clone_size: once; cdr3_nt: TGTGCCAGCAGTCGAACAGGGGCAAATTCACCCCTCCACTTT; cdr3_aa: CASSRTGANSPLHF
j_call: TRBJ1-5; d_call: -; v_call: TRBV24-1; clone_size: few; cdr3_nt: TGTGCCACCAGTGATTCATCCGGGTTCTTTCATTTT; cdr3_aa: CATSDSSGFFHF
j_call: TRBJ2-7; d_call: TRBD1; v_call: TRBV6-5; clone_size: few; cdr3_nt: TGTGCCAGCAGGGACAGGGGAAGAGGACCCTACGAGCAGTACTTC; cdr3_aa: CASRDRGRGPYEQYF
j_call: TRBJ1-1; d_call: -; v_call: TRBV6-5; clone_size: -; cdr3_nt: TGTGCCAGCAGTTACAACAGAGCCACTGAAGCTTTCTTT; cdr3_aa: CASSYNRATEAFF
j_call: TRBJ1-1; d_call: -; v_call: TRBV2; clone_size: -; cdr3_nt: TGTGCCAGCAATACAGGGCGAACTGAAGCTTTCTTT; cdr3_aa: CASNTGRTEAFF
j_call: TRBJ1-3; d_call: -; v_call: TRBV18; clone_size: few; cdr3_nt: TGTGCCAGCTCACACCTCCCGACAGATTTCTCTGGAAACACCATATATTTT; cdr3_aa: CASSHLPTDFSGNTIYF
j_call: TRBJ2-5; d_call: -; v_call: TRBV5-1; clone_size: -; cdr3_nt: TGCGCCAGCAGCTTGGCCCTGGTTGGGGGGGGCGAAGAGACCCAGTACTTC; cdr3_aa: CASSLALVGGGEETQYF
j_call: TRBJ1-2; d_call: TRBD1; v_call: TRBV6-5; clone_size: -; cdr3_nt: TGTGCCAGCGGCCGGGACAGGGGGCTGAGCGGCTACACCTTC; cdr3_aa: CASGRDRGLSGYTF
j_call: TRBJ1-1; d_call: TRBD1; v_call: TRBV2; clone_size: -; cdr3_nt: TGTGCCAGCGACAGGGGCCTCCTCGAAGCTTTCTTT; cdr3_aa: CASDRGLLEAFF
j_call: TRBJ2-1; d_call: TRBD1; v_call: TRBV6-2/TRBV6-3; clone_size: few; cdr3_nt: TGTGCCAGCAGTTACTTGGTGGGACAGGGAGCCAATGAGCAGTTCTTC; cdr3_aa: CASSYLVGQGANEQFF
j_call: TRBJ1-6; d_call: -; v_call: TRBV7-2; clone_size: few; cdr3_nt: TGTGCCAGCAGCCCGCGGCAGATCAGTAATTCACCCCTCCACTTT; cdr3_aa: CASSPRQISNSPLHF
j_call: TRBJ2-5; d_call: -; v_call: TRBV7-3; clone_size: -; cdr3_nt: TGTGCCAGCAGCCTAAGGACTAAAGAGACCCAGTACTTC; cdr3_aa: CASSLRTKETQYF
j_call: TRBJ1-4; d_call: TRBD1; v_call: TRBV5-4; clone_size: -; cdr3_nt: TGTGCCAGCAGCTTAAGTACCGGGACAGGGGATGAAAAACTGTTTTTT; cdr3_aa: CASSLSTGTGDEKLFF
j_call: TRBJ1-5; d_call: -; v_call: TRBV7-8; clone_size: -; cdr3_nt: TGTGCCAGCAGCTTAGCATTTAACAGGGACCTTAGCAATCAGCCCCAGCATTTT; cdr3_aa: CASSLAFNRDLSNQPQHF
j_call: TRBJ1-3; d_call: TRBD1; v_call: TRBV7-6; clone_size: -; cdr3_nt: TGTGCCAGCAGCACCATTACAGGGGGCCGGGGAAACACCATATATTTT; cdr3_aa: CASSTITGGRGNTIYF